Shown below are 19 T cell receptor beta chains from a single sample sequenced in a study of immune cell composition in non-small cell lung cancer. Sequencing used immunoSEQ multiplex PCR; TCRdb keeps in-frame clones, though not all of them. This sample has fewer than 20,000 clones, with over 65% found just once. Normal lung was sampled as far from the tumour as possible, at least 3 cm. The sample was also linked to a second study, of CD4 T cells in lung cancer.

Material for sequencing was non-adjacent lung tissue. All receptors come from a human donor with non-small cell lung cancer.

The gene calls are TRBV27 and TRBJ2-2, with D hard to call. The germline V gene encodes CDR1 MNHEY and CDR2 SMNVEV (reference sequence). CDR3 size: 13 residues. The V end lost 5 bases, the J end lost 1 base, and 5 bases lay between the germline ends. This CDR3 is CASSPRNTGELFF. DNA of the CDR3: TGTGCCAGCAGTCCCAGGAACACCGGGGAGCTGTTTTTT.

V gene TRBV7-6 combines with J gene TRBJ1-2; D not certain. The germline gives CDR1 SGHVS, CDR2 FNYEAQ. V dropped 5 bases and J dropped 0 bases, with 4 bases sitting between them. CDR3 length: 12 residues. For the CDR3, the DNA is TGTGCCAGCAGCCCAACTAACTATGGCTACACCTTC. This gives the protein CASSPTNYGYTF.

V gene TRBV4-3 combines with J gene TRBJ2-1, with 9 bases aligning to TRBD1. Germline values: CDR1 LGHNA, CDR2 YSLEER. This CDR3 is 15 amino acids long. The J segment lost 4 bases and the V segment lost 4 bases, leaving 5 bases of the junction unmatched. CDR3 amino acids: CASSPGTGRYNEQFF. CDR3 DNA sequence: TGCGCCAGCAGCCCAGGGACAGGGAGATACAATGAGCAGTTCTTC.

The rearrangement joins TRBV7-9 to TRBJ2-1, with D perhaps matching TRBD2 (5 bases). The CDR3 runs to 15 residues. V was shortened by 4 bases and J by 0 bases, with 10 bases between the two germline ends. Per the germline V gene, CDR1 is SEHNR and CDR2 is FQNEAQ (reference sequence). CDR3 coding DNA: TGTGCCAGCAGCTCCTTCACTAGCTCCTACAATGAGCAGTTCTTC. Translated, it gives CASSSFTSSYNEQFF. Variable domain in full (rest from reference TRBV7-9 and TRBJ2-1): DTGVSQNPRHKITKRGQNVTFRCDPISEHNRLYWYRQTLGQGPEFLTYFQNEAQLEKSRLLSDRFSAERPKGSFSTLEIQRTEQGDSAMYLCASSSFTSSYNEQFFGPGTRLTVL.

The chain carries TRBV12-5 and TRBJ1-1, with TRBD1 matching over 9 bases. The V gene's germline CDR1 is LGHNT and CDR2 FRNRAP. J lost 0 bases, V lost 1 base, and 9 bases had no gene match. The CDR3 consists of 18 residues. The CDR3 DNA sequence: TGTGCTAGTGGTTTGGGCTCGACAGGGGGTTCAATGAACACTGAAGCTTTCTTT. This sequence encodes CASGLGSTGGSMNTEAFF.

This clone came up once. This chain uses TRBV6-4 with TRBJ2-5; the D call may be TRBD1 or TRBD2 (7 bases each). The CDR3 is made up of 15 amino acids. Between the trimmed V and J ends, which lost 6 bases and 4 bases, there was a span of 18 bases. The germline V gene has CDR1 MRHNA and CDR2 SNTAGT. Written as DNA, the CDR3 is TGTGCCAGCAGCCCCACAGGGGACTACACAGAGACCCAGTACTTC. This sequence encodes CASSPTGDYTETQYF.

Details on this clone: The likely explanation is a read error, given a far larger clone one base away. Different DNA sequences within this sample yield the same CDR3. The chain recombines TRBV5-1 with TRBJ1-2; TRBD1 aligns across 8 bases. The V gene's germline CDR1 is SGHRS and CDR2 YFSETQ. The CDR3 is 13 amino acids. The junction had 6 bases not matched to a gene; V was cut back by 4 bases and J by 7 bases. CDR3 nucleotides: TGCGCCAGCAGCGTCGGGACAGGCGGTGGCTACACCTTC. Protein: CASSVGTGGGYTF.

The CDR3 protein is CAWSVQNAEKLFF. The CDR3 nucleotides are TGTGCCTGGAGTGTACAAAACGCTGAAAAACTGTTTTTT. The gene calls are TRBV30 and TRBJ1-4; D gene ambiguous. The CDR3 is 13 residues long. The germline V and J ends were trimmed by 0 bases and 7 bases, with 9 bases remaining between them. CDR1 and CDR2 (germline): GTSNPN, SVGIG (reference sequence).

The chain recombines TRBV10-3 with TRBJ1-2; the D is unclear. This CDR3 spans 11 amino acids. In germline, CDR1 is ENHRY, CDR2 SYGVKD. Trimming cost V 7 bases and J 6 bases, with 9 bases left between them. The CDR3 reads CAITETHGYTF. The CDR3 DNA is TGTGCCATCACCGAAACGCATGGCTACACCTTC.

The chain joins TRBV11-3 to TRBJ1-1; 7 bases align to TRBD1. There are 14 residues in the CDR3. Germline V gives CDR1 SGHNT, CDR2 YENEEA. Losses at the gene ends were 4 bases for V and 1 base for J; bases not matched to a gene: 3. The CDR3 region has the DNA TGTGCCAGCAGCTACTCAGGGGGGAACACTGAAGCTTTCTTT. It encodes CASSYSGGNTEAFF.

The rearrangement joins TRBV5-1 to TRBJ1-1, with a tentative D call TRBD1 (6 bases). With 1 base removed from V and 3 bases from J, the gap between germline ends came to 13 bases. This CDR3 has 15 amino acids. Germline V CDR1 and CDR2: SGHRS, YFSETQ. The CDR3 region is CASSLQDSGYTEAFF. Written as DNA, the CDR3 is TGCGCCAGCAGCTTGCAGGACAGCGGTTACACTGAAGCTTTCTTT.

The chain employs TRBV5-8 and TRBJ1-5, with a weak D call TRBD1 (5 bases). The CDR3 runs 16 residues. V was cut by 4 bases and J by 3 bases, with 17 bases left in between. Germline CDR1 reads SGHTS; CDR2 reads YDEGEE. CDR3 residues: CASSPRTPVTNQPQHF. In DNA form, the CDR3 reads TGTGCCAGCAGCCCACGGACACCGGTGACCAATCAGCCCCAGCATTTT.

The chain links TRBV14 to TRBJ1-4; D gene uncertain. The CDR3 consists of 15 residues. From germline, CDR1 is SGHDN and CDR2 FVKESK. Trimming shortened V by 1 base and J by 7 bases, and 13 bases separated the two germline ends. This CDR3 reads CASSQGTMAAEKLFF. The CDR3 DNA reads TGTGCCAGCAGCCAAGGGACGATGGCGGCTGAAAAACTGTTTTTT. Drawing the rest from reference TRBV14 and TRBJ1-4, the complete variable domain is EAGVTQFPSHSVIEKGQTVTLRCDPISGHDNLYWYRRVMGKEIKFLLHFVKESKQDESGMPNNRFLAERTGGTYSTLKVQPAELEDSGVYFCASSQGTMAAEKLFFGSGTQLSVL.

This chain links TRBV18 with TRBJ1-1, with 8 bases aligning to TRBD1. The V and J ends lost 3 bases and 0 bases, in that order; junction bases with no gene match: 3. CDR3 length: 15 residues. Germline CDR1 and CDR2: KGHSH and LQKENI. For the CDR3, the DNA is TGTGCCAGCTCACCCGGGACAGGAGTGAACACTGAAGCTTTCTTT. Residues: CASSPGTGVNTEAFF.

The chain uses TRBV7-9 and TRBJ2-3; 7 bases are shared with TRBD1. The CDR3 contains 16 residues. J lost 3 bases, V lost 5 bases, and 11 bases had no gene match. Germline CDR1 reads SEHNR; CDR2 reads FQNEAQ (reference sequence). CDR3: CASSASRGQRTDTQYF. Written as DNA, the CDR3 is TGTGCCAGCAGCGCCAGCCGGGGACAGAGAACAGATACGCAGTATTTT. Supplemented by reference TRBV7-9 and TRBJ2-3, the full variable domain reads DTGVSQNPRHKITKRGQNVTFRCDPISEHNRLYWYRQTLGQGPEFLTYFQNEAQLEKSRLLSDRFSAERPKGSFSTLEIQRTEQGDSAMYLCASSASRGQRTDTQYFGPGTRLTVL.

The rearrangement links TRBV6-1 to TRBJ1-4; possibly TRBD1 for D (6 bases). The V gene lost 5 bases and the J gene lost 2 bases, with 9 bases spanning the gap. The CDR3 has 14 amino acids. From germline, CDR1 is MNHNS and CDR2 SASEGT. This CDR3 is CASSRQATNEKLFF. For the CDR3, the DNA is TGTGCCAGCAGTCGACAGGCCACTAATGAAAAACTGTTTTTT.

V is TRBV7-8 and J is TRBJ1-2, with 8 bases fitting TRBD1. In germline, CDR1 is SGHVS, CDR2 FQNEAQ. The CDR3 has 13 residues. J gave up 4 bases and V 5 bases, and 3 bases lay outside the gene matches. The CDR3 sequence is CASSVGQGYGYTF. DNA of the CDR3: TGTGCCAGCAGCGTCGGACAGGGCTATGGCTACACCTTC.

This chain joins TRBV7-2 and TRBJ1-3; D unresolved. The CDR3 totals 14 residues. CDR1 and CDR2 (germline): SGHTA, FQGNSA. Trimming shortened V by 1 base and J by 0 bases, and 4 bases separated the two germline ends. CDR3 sequence reads: CASSLDPSGNTIYF. The CDR3, as DNA: TGTGCCAGCAGCTTAGACCCCTCTGGAAACACCATATATTTT.

The DNA of the CDR3 is TGTGCCAGCAGCTTAGATCTTGGACGCACTAGCACAGATACGCAGTATTTT. This gives the protein CASSLDLGRTSTDTQYF. The rearrangement joins TRBV11-2 to TRBJ2-3; D is unclear. The CDR3 spans 17 residues. The V end lost 0 bases, the J end lost 0 bases, and 13 bases lay between the germline ends. CDR1 and CDR2 from the germline V gene are SGHAT and FQNNGV.